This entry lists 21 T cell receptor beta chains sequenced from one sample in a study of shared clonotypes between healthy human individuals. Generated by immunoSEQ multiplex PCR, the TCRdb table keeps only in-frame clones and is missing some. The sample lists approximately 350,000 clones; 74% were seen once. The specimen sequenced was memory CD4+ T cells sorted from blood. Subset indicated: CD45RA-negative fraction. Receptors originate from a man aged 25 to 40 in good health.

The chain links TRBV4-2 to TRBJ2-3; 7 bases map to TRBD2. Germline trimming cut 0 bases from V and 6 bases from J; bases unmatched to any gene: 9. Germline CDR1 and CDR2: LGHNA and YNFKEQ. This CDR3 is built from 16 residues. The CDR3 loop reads CASSQEPAGRVDTQYF. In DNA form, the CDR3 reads TGTGCCAGCAGCCAAGAACCAGCGGGGAGGGTGGATACGCAGTATTTT.

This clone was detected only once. The CDR3 sequence: CASSSTGPGNTIYF. The CDR3, as DNA: TGTGCCAGCAGCTCGACAGGGCCTGGAAACACCATATATTTT. The V and J genes are TRBV7-9 and TRBJ1-3; TRBD1 matches at 7 bases. The germline CDR1 and CDR2 sequences are SEHNR and FQNEAQ (reference sequence). With V trimmed by 4 bases and J by 2 bases, 2 bases remained unmatched. CDR3 length: 14 amino acids.

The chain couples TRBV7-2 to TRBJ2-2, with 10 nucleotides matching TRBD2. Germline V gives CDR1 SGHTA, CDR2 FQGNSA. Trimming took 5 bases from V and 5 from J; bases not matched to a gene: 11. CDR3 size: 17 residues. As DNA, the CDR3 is TGTGCCAGCAGCGTTACTAGCGGGACAACCGGGACCGGGGAGCTGTTTTTT. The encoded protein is CASSVTSGTTGTGELFF. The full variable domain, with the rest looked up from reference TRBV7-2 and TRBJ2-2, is GAGVSQSPSNKVTEKGKDVELRCDPISGHTALYWYRQSLGQGLEFLIYFQGNSAPDKSGLPSDRFSAERTGGSVSTLTIQRTQQEDSAVYLCASSVTSGTTGTGELFFGEGSRLTVL.

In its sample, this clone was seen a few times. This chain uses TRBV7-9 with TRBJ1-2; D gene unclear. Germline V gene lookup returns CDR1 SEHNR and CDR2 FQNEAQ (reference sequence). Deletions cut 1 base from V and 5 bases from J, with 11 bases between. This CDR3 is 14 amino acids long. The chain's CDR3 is CASSLEAGGYGYTF. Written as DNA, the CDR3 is TGTGCCAGCAGCTTAGAGGCAGGAGGGTATGGCTACACCTTC.

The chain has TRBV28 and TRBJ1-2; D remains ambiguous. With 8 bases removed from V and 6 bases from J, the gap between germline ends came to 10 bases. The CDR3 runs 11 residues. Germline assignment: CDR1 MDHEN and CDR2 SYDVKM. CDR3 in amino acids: CASAGMDGYTF. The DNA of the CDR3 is TGTGCCAGCGCGGGTATGGATGGCTACACCTTC.

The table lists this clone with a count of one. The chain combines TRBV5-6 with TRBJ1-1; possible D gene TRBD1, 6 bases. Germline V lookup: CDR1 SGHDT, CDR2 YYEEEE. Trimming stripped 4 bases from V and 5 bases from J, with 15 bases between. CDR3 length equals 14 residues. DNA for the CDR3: TGTGCCAGCAGCCCACAGGGAGTGTTGACTGAAGCTTTCTTT. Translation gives CASSPQGVLTEAFF.

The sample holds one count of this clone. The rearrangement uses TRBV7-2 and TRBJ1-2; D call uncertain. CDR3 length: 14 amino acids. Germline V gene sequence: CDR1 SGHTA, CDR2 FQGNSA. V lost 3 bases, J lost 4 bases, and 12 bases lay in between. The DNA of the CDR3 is TGTGCCAGCAGCTTCCGGACGGCTTCCTATGGCTACACCTTC. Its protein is CASSFRTASYGYTF.

The DNA for the CDR3 is TGTGCCAGCAGCAGGGGGTATGAGACCCAGTACTTC. The encoded protein is CASSRGYETQYF. The chain carries TRBV9 and TRBJ2-5; D may be TRBD1 (6 bases). Germline CDR1 SGDLS, CDR2 YYNGEE. Trimming removed 4 bases at V and 5 bases at J, with 9 bases between. The CDR3 runs 12 residues.

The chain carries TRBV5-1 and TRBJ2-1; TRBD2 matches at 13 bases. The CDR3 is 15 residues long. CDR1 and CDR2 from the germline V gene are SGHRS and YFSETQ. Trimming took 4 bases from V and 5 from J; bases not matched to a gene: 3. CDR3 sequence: CASSPGLAGDNEQFF. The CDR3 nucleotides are TGCGCCAGCAGCCCAGGACTAGCGGGAGACAATGAGCAGTTCTTC.

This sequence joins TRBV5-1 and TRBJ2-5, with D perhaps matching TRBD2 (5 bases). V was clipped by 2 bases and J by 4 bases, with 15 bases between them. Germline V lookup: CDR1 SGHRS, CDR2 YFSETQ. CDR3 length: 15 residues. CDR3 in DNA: TGCGCCAGCAGCTTTAATTCCGGGAAACGAGAGACCCAGTACTTC. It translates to CASSFNSGKRETQYF.

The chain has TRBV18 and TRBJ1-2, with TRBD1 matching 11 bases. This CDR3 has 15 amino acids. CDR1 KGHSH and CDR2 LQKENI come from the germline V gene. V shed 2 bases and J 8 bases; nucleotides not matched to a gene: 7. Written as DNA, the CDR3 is TGTGCCAGCTCACCATCAGGACAGGGGGCGCGAGGCTACACCTTC. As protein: CASSPSGQGARGYTF.

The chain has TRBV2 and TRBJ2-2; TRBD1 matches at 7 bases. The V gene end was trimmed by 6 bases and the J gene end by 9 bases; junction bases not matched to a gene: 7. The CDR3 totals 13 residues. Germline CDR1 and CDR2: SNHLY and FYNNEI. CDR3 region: CASSTGAGRELFF. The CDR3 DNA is TGTGCCAGCAGCACAGGGGCAGGGAGGGAGCTGTTTTTT.

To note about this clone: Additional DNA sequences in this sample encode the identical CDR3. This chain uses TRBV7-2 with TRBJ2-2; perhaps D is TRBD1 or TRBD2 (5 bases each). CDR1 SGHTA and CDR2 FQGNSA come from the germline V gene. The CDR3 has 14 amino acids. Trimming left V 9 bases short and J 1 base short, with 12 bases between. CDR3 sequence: CASRGRVNTGELFF. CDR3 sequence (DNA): TGTGCCAGTAGGGGACGGGTGAACACCGGGGAGCTGTTTTTT.

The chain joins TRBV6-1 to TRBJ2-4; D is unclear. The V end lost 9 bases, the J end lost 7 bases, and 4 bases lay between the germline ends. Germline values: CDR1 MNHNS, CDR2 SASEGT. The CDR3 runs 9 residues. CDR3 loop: CARRNIQYF. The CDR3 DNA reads TGTGCCAGGAGGAACATTCAGTACTTC.

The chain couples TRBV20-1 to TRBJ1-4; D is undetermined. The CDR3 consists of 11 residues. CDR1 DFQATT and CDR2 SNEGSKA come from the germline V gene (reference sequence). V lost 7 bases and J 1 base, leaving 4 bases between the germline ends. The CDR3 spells CSVGTNEKLFF. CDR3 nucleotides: TGCAGTGTAGGAACTAATGAAAAACTGTTTTTT.

The CDR3 protein is CASSQSGTDNEKLFF. Here the CDR3 DNA reads TGCGCCAGCAGCCAGTCCGGGACGGATAATGAAAAACTGTTTTTT. The V gene is TRBV4-1, the J gene TRBJ1-4, with a tentative D call TRBD1 (5 bases). The CDR3 spans 15 residues. Germline CDR1 is MGHRA and CDR2 is YSYEKL. The V and J ends lost 3 bases and 4 bases respectively, with 12 bases between them.

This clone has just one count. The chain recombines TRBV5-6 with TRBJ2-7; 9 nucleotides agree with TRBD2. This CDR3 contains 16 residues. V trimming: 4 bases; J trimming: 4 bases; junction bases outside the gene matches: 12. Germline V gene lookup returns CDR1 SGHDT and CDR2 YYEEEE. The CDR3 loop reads CASSGGLAVFRYEQYF. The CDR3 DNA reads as TGTGCCAGCAGCGGGGGACTAGCTGTCTTCAGATACGAGCAGTACTTC.

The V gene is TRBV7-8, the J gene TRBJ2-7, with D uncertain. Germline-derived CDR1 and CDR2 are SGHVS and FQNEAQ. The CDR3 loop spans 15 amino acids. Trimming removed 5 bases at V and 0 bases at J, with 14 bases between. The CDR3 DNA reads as TGTGCCAGCAGCCAGATAGCTGCGAGCTCCTACGAGCAGTACTTC. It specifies CASSQIAASSYEQYF.

CDR3 bases: TGTGCCAGCAGCTTAGATGGGAGGGTAGGTCGGCACGAGCAGTACTTC. Its translation is CASSLDGRVGRHEQYF. The chain recombines TRBV11-3 with TRBJ2-7; TRBD2 matches at 7 bases. In germline, CDR1 is SGHNT, CDR2 YENEEA. This CDR3 region has 16 residues. V was pared by 0 bases and J by 5 bases, with 10 bases of the junction left unmatched. Combining the CDR3 with reference TRBV11-3 and TRBJ2-7 gives the whole variable domain EAGVVQSPRYKIIEKKQPVAFWCNPISGHNTLYWYLQNLGQGPELLIRYENEEAVDDSQLPKDRFSAERLKGVDSTLKIQPAELGDSAVYLCASSLDGRVGRHEQYFGPGTRLTVT.

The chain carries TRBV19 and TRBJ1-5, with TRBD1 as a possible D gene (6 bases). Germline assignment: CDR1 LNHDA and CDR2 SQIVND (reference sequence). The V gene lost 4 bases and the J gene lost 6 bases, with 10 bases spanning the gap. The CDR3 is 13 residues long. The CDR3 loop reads CASSKQGGQPQHF. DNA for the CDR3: TGTGCCAGTAGTAAACAGGGAGGTCAGCCCCAGCATTTT.

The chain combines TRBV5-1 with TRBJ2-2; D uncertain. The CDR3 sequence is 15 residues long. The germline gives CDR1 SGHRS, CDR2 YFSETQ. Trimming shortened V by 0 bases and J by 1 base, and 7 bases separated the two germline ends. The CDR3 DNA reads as TGCGCCAGCAGCTTGGGAGGTGTGAACACCGGGGAGCTGTTTTTT. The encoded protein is CASSLGGVNTGELFF.